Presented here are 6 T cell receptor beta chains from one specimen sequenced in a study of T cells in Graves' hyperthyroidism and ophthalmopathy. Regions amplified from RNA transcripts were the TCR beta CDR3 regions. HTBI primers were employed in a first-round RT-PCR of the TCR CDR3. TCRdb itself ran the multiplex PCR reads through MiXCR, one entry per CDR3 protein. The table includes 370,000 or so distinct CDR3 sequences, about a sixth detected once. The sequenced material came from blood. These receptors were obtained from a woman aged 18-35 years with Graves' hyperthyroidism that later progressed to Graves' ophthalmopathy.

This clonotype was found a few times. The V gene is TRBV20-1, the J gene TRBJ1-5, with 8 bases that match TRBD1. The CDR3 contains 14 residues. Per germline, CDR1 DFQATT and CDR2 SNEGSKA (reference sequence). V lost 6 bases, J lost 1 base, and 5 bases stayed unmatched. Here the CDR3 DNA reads TGCAGTGCGCCGCAGGGGGCGAGCAATCAGCCCCAGCATTTT. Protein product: CSAPQGASNQPQHF.

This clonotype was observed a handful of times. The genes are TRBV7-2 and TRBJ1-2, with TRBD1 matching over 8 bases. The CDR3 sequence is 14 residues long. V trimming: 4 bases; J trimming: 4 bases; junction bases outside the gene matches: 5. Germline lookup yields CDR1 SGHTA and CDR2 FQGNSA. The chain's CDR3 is CASSSGQGPYGYTF. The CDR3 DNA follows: TGTGCCAGCAGCTCCGGACAGGGACCCTATGGCTACACCTTC. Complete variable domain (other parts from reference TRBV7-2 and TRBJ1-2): GAGVSQSPSNKVTEKGKDVELRCDPISGHTALYWYRQSLGQGLEFLIYFQGNSAPDKSGLPSDRFSAERTGGSVSTLTIQRTQQEDSAVYLCASSSGQGPYGYTFGSGTRLTVV.

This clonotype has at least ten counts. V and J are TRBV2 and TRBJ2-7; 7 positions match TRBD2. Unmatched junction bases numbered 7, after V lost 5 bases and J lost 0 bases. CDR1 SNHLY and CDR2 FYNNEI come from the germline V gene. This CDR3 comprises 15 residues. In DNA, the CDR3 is TGTGCCAGCAGTCTCTCCGGGACTAACTCCTACGAGCAGTACTTC. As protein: CASSLSGTNSYEQYF.

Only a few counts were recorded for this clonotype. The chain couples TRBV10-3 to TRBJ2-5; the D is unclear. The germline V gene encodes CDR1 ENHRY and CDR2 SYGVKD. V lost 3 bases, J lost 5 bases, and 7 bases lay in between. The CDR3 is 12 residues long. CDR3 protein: CAISELAETQYF. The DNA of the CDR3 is TGTGCCATCAGTGAATTGGCTGAGACCCAGTACTTC.

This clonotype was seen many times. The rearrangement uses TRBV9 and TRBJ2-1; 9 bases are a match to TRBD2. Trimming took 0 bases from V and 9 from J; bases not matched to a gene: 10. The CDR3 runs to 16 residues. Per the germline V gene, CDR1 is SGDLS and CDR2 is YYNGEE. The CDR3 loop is CASSVGGGRAVSEQFF. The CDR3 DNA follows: TGTGCCAGCAGCGTAGGAGGCGGGAGGGCGGTGAGTGAGCAGTTCTTC.

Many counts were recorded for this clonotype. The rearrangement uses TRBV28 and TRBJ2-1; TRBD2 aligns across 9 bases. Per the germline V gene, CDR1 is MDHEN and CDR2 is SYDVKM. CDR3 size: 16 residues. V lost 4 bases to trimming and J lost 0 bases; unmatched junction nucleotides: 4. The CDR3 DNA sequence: TGTGCCAGCAGTTCGAGACTAGCGGACTCCTACAATGAGCAGTTCTTC. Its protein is CASSSRLADSYNEQFF.